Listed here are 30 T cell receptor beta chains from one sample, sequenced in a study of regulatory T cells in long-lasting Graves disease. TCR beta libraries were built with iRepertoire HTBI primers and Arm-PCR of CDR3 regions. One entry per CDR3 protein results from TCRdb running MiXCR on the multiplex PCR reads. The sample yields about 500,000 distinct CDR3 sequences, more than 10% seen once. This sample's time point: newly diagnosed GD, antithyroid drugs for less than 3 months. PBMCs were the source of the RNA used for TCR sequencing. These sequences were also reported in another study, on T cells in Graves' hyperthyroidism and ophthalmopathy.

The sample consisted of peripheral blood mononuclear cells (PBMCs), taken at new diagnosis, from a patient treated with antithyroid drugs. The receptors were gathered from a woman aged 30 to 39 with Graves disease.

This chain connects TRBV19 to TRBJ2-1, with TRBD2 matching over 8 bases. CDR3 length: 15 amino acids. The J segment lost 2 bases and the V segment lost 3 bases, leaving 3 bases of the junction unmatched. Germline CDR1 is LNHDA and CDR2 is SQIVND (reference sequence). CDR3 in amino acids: CASSIGLAPYNEQFF. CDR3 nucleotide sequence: TGTGCCAGTAGTATTGGACTAGCACCCTACAATGAGCAGTTCTTC. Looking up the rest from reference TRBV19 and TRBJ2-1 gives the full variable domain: DGGITQSPKYLFRKEGQNVTLSCEQNLNHDAMYWYRQDPGQGLRLIYYSQIVNDFQKGDIAEGYSVSREKKESFPLTVTSAQKNPTAFYLCASSIGLAPYNEQFFGPGTRLTVL.

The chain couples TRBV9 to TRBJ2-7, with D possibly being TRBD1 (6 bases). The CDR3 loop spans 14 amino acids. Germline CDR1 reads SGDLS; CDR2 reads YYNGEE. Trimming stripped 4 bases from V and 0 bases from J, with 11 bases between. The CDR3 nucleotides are TGTGCCAGCAGCTGGCAGGGGAGCTCCTACGAGCAGTACTTC. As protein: CASSWQGSSYEQYF.

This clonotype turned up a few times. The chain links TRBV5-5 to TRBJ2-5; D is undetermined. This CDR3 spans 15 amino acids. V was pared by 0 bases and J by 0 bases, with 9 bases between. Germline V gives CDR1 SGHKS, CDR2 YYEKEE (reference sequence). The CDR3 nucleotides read TGTGCCAGCAGCTTGGCATGGGGAAACCAAGAGACCCAGTACTTC. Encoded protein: CASSLAWGNQETQYF.

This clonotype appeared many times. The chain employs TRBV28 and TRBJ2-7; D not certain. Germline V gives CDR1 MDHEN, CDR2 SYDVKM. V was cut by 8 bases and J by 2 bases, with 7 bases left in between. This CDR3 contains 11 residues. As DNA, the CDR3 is TGTGCCAGCGGGGATACCTACGAGCAGTACTTC. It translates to CASGDTYEQYF.

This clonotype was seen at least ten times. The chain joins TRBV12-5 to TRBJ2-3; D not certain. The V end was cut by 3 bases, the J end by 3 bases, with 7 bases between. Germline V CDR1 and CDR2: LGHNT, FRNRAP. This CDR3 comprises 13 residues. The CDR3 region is CASGFSGTDTQYF. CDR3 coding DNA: TGTGCTAGTGGTTTCTCCGGGACAGATACGCAGTATTTT.

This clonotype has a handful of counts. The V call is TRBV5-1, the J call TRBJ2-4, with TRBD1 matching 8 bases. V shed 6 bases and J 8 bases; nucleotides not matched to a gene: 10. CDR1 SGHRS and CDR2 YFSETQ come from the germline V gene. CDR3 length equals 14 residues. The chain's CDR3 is CASNPTGARDIQYF. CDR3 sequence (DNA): TGCGCCAGCAACCCGACAGGGGCGAGGGACATTCAGTACTTC.

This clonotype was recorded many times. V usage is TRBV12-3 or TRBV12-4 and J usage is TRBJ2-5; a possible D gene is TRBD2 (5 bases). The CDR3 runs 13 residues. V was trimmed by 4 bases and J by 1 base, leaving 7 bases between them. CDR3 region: CASSSGSQETQYF. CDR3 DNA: TGTGCCAGCAGTTCGGGGTCCCAAGAGACCCAGTACTTC.

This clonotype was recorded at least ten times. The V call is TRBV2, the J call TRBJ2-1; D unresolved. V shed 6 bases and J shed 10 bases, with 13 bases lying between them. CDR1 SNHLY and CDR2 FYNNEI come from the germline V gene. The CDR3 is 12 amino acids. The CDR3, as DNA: TGTGCCAGCAGGGGCCTTGGCGGAGAGCAGTTCTTC. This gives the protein CASRGLGGEQFF.

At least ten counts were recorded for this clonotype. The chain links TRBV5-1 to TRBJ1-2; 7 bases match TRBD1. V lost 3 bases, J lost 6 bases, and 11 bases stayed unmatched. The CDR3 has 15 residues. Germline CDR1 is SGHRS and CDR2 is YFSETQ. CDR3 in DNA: TGCGCCAGCAGCTGGACGGGACAGCTGGAGGATGGCTACACCTTC. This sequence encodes CASSWTGQLEDGYTF.

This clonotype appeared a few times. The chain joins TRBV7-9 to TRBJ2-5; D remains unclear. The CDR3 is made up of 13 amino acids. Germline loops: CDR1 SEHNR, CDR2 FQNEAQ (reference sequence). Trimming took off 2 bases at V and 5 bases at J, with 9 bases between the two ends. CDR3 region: CASSLKAGETQYF. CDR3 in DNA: TGTGCCAGCAGCTTAAAAGCTGGGGAGACCCAGTACTTC. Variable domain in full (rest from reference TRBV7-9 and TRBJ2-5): DTGVSQNPRHKITKRGQNVTFRCDPISEHNRLYWYRQTLGQGPEFLTYFQNEAQLEKSRLLSDRFSAERPKGSFSTLEIQRTEQGDSAMYLCASSLKAGETQYFGPGTRLLVL.

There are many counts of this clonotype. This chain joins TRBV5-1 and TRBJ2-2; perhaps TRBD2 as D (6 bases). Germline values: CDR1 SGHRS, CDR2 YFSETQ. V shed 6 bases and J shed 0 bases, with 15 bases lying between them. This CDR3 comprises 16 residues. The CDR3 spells CASTDGAGSNTGELFF. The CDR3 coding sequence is TGCGCCAGCACCGACGGGGCGGGATCGAACACCGGGGAGCTGTTTTTT.

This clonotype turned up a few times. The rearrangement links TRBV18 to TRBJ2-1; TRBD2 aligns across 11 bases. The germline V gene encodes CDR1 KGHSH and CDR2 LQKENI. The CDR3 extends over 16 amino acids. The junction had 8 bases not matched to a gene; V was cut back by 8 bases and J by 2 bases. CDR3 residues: CASRTTSGATYNEQFF. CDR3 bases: TGTGCCAGCCGCACGACTAGCGGGGCGACCTACAATGAGCAGTTCTTC.

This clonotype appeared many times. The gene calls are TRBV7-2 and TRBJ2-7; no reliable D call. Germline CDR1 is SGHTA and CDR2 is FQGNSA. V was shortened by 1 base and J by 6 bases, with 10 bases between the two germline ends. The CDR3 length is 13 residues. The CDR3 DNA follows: TGTGCCAGCAGCTTAGTTAGGTCGCTCGAGCAGTACTTC. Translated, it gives CASSLVRSLEQYF.

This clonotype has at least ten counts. CDR3: CASSLTIQETQYF. The CDR3 region has the DNA TGTGCCAGCAGCTTAACCATCCAAGAGACCCAGTACTTC. The gene calls are TRBV7-9 and TRBJ2-5; D ambiguous. CDR3 length equals 13 residues. Germline values: CDR1 SEHNR, CDR2 FQNEAQ (reference sequence). Trimming cost V 2 bases and J 1 base, with 5 bases left between them.

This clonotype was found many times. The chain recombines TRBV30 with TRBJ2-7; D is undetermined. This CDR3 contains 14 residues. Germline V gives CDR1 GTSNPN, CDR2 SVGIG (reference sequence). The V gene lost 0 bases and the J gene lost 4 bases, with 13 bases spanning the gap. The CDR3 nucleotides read TGTGCCTGGAGTGTACGTCACACCACATACGAGCAGTACTTC. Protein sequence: CAWSVRHTTYEQYF.

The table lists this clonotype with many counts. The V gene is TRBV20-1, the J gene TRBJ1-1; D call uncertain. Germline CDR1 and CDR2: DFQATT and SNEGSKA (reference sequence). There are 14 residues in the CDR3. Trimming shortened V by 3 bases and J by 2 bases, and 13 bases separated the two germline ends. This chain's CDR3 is CSASARGPNTEAFF. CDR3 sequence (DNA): TGCAGTGCTAGTGCCCGGGGTCCAAACACTGAAGCTTTCTTT.

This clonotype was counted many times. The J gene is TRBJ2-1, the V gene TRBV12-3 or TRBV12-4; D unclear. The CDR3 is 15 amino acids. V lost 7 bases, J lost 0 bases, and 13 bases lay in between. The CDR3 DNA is TGTGCCAGCACCTCGGATACCAGCTCCTACAATGAGCAGTTCTTC. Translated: CASTSDTSSYNEQFF.

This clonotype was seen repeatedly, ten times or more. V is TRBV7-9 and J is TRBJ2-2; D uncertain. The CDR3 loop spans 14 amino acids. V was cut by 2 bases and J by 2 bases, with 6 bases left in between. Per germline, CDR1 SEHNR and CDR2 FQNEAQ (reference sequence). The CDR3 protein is CASSLRANTGELFF. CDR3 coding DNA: TGTGCCAGCAGCTTAAGGGCTAACACCGGGGAGCTGTTTTTT.

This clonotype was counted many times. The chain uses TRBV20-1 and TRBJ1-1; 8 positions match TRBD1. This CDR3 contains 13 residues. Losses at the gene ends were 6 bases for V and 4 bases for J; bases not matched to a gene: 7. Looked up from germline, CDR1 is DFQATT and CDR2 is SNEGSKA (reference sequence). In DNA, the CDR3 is TGCAGTGCGAGGACAGGGTCGAGCACTGAAGCTTTCTTT. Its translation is CSARTGSSTEAFF.

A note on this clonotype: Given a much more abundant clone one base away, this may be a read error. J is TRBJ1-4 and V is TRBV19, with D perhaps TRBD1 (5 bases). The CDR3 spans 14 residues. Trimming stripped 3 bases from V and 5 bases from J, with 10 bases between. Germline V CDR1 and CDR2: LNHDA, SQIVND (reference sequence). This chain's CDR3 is CASSITGLNEKLFF. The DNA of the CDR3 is TGTGCCAGTAGTATCACGGGACTGAATGAAAAACTGTTTTTT.

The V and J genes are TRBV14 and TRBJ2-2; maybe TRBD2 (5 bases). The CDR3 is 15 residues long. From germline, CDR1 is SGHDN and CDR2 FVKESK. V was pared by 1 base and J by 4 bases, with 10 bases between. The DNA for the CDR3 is TGTGCCAGCAGCCAAGTGAGCGGACTCACCGGGGAGCTGTTTTTT. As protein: CASSQVSGLTGELFF.

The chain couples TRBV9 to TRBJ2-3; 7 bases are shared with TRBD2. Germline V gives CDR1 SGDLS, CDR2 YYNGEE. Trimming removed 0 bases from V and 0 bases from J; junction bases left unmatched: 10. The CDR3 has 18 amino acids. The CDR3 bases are TGTGCCAGCAGCGTAGCCGATGCAAGCGGGACTAGCACAGATACGCAGTATTTT. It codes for CASSVADASGTSTDTQYF.

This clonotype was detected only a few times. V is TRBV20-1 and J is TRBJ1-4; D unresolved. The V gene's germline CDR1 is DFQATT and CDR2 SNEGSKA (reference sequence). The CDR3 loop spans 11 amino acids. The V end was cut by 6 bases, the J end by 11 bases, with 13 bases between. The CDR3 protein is CSAGEGWKLFF. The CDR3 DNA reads TGCAGTGCCGGCGAAGGGTGGAAACTGTTTTTT.

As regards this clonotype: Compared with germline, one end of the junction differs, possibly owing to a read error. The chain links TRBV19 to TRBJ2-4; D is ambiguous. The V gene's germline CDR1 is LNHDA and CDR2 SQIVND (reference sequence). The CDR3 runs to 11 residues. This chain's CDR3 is CASRSSSIQHF. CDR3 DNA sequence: TGTGCCAGTAGATCAAGTTCCATTCAGCACTTC.

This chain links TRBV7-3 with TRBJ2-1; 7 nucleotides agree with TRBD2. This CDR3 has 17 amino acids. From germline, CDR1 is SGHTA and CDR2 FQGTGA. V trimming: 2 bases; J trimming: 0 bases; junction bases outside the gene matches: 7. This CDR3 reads CASSLRGAGFSYNEQFF. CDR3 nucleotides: TGTGCCAGCAGCTTACGGGGAGCGGGATTCTCCTACAATGAGCAGTTCTTC. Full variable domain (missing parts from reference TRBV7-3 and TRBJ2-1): GAGVSQTPSNKVTEKGKYVELRCDPISGHTALYWYRQSLGQGPEFLIYFQGTGAADDSGLPNDRFFAVRPEGSVSTLKIQRTERGDSAVYLCASSLRGAGFSYNEQFFGPGTRLTVL.

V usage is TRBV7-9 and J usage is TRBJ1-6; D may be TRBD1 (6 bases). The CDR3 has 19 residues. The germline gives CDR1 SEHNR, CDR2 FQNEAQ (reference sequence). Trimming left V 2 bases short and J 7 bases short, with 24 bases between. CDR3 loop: CASSLTIPTGRGFNSPLHF. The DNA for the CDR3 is TGTGCCAGCAGCTTAACCATACCGACAGGAAGGGGATTCAATTCACCCCTCCACTTT.

DNA of the CDR3: TGCAGTGCCCAAGTGGGGTCTATCAATGAAAAACTGTTTTTT. Translated, it gives CSAQVGSINEKLFF. The V gene is TRBV20-1, the J gene TRBJ1-4; D ambiguous. V was pared by 6 bases and J by 5 bases, with 16 bases between. There are 14 residues in the CDR3. Germline V lookup: CDR1 DFQATT, CDR2 SNEGSKA (reference sequence).

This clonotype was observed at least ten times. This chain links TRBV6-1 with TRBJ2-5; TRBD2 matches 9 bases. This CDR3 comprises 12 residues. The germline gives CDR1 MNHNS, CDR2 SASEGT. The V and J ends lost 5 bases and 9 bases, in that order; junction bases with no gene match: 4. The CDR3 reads CASSLRGGAQYF. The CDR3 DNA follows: TGTGCCAGCAGTCTCCGCGGGGGGGCCCAGTACTTC.

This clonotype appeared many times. Here the CDR3 DNA reads TGTGCCAGCAGCTTAGTCAGCGGGAGCTTCCAAGAGACCCAGTACTTC. Its protein is CASSLVSGSFQETQYF. The V call is TRBV7-2, the J call TRBJ2-5; 8 nucleotides match TRBD2. The CDR3 loop spans 16 amino acids. Germline V gene data show CDR1 as SGHTA and CDR2 as FQGNSA. V gave up 1 base and J gave up 1 base; unmatched junction bases: 5.

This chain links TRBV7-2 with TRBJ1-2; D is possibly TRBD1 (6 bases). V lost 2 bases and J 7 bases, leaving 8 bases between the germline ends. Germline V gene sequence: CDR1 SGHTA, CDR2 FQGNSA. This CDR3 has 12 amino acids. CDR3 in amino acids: CASSLQGGGYTF. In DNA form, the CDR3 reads TGTGCCAGCAGCTTACAAGGGGGTGGCTACACCTTC.